The rows below give T cell receptor beta chains drawn from one sample of a study of identical twins. TCRdb re-analysed the 5' RACE reads in MiXCR, keeping a single row per CDR3 protein. Of nearly 200,000 distinct CDR3 sequences listed, about 16% are singletons. This sample was shared with a second study, whose subject was T cells expressing NK-cell markers.

The specimen was CD8+ T cells sorted from blood. The receptors derive from a woman aged 18-29 years in good health. Each CDR3 is given with its conserved first and last residue. The order of the fields is V gene, J gene, CDR3 protein.

V gene: TRBV29-1
J gene: TRBJ2-4
CDR3 protein: CSVEKGNIQYF

V gene: TRBV11-2
J gene: TRBJ2-3
CDR3 protein: CASRTSRDRGLYSDTQYF

V gene: TRBV12-3/TRBV12-4
J gene: TRBJ2-1
CDR3 protein: CASIEGGEQFF

V gene: TRBV4-3
J gene: TRBJ2-3
CDR3 protein: CASSQTSGRAADTQYF

V gene: TRBV21-1
J gene: TRBJ1-5
CDR3 protein: CASTSNQPQHF

V gene: TRBV2
J gene: TRBJ2-7
CDR3 protein: CASSRNEQYF

V gene: TRBV6-4
J gene: TRBJ2-2
CDR3 protein: CASAKAAITGELFF

V gene: TRBV9
J gene: TRBJ2-7
CDR3 protein: CASSAPIGDEQYF

V gene: TRBV4-3
J gene: TRBJ2-7
CDR3 protein: CASSQERTSGKYEQYF

V gene: TRBV2
J gene: TRBJ2-5
CDR3 protein: CASKGQQVEETQYF

V gene: TRBV12-3/TRBV12-4
J gene: TRBJ2-3
CDR3 protein: CASAGQGTDTQYF

V gene: TRBV7-9
J gene: TRBJ1-4
CDR3 protein: CASSRPGGKLFF

V gene: TRBV25-1
J gene: TRBJ1-1
CDR3 protein: CATFRGTEAFF

V gene: TRBV20-1
J gene: TRBJ2-7
CDR3 protein: CSARDELAGPWEQYF

V gene: TRBV5-1
J gene: TRBJ2-1
CDR3 protein: CASSLLPGADEQFF

V gene: TRBV9
J gene: TRBJ2-7
CDR3 protein: CASSARSSEANEQYF

V gene: TRBV6-1
J gene: TRBJ2-1
CDR3 protein: CASGDSGNEQFF

V gene: TRBV3-1
J gene: TRBJ2-7
CDR3 protein: CASSPPWTGIHEQYF

V gene: TRBV7-6
J gene: TRBJ2-3
CDR3 protein: CASTPLGEWGTDTQYF

V gene: TRBV27
J gene: TRBJ2-7
CDR3 protein: CASSPFRGDEQYF

V gene: TRBV5-8
J gene: TRBJ2-3
CDR3 protein: CASSPGQGGTDTQYF

V gene: TRBV6-4
J gene: TRBJ2-3
CDR3 protein: CASSDGTGGPDTQYF

V gene: TRBV18
J gene: TRBJ2-5
CDR3 protein: CASSRKRVEETQYF

V gene: TRBV19
J gene: TRBJ2-4
CDR3 protein: CATRSLQGKNIQYF

V gene: TRBV7-9
J gene: TRBJ2-1
CDR3 protein: CASSPPIVSLGEQFF

V gene: TRBV12-3/TRBV12-4
J gene: TRBJ2-2
CDR3 protein: CASSFGGAPNTGELFF

V gene: TRBV7-6
J gene: TRBJ1-4
CDR3 protein: CASKEGRGYEKLFF

V gene: TRBV7-9
J gene: TRBJ1-5
CDR3 protein: CASSFGGVANQPQHF

V gene: TRBV2
J gene: TRBJ2-5
CDR3 protein: CATLPGLEETQYF

V gene: TRBV29-1
J gene: TRBJ2-3
CDR3 protein: CSVNLAGEADTQYF